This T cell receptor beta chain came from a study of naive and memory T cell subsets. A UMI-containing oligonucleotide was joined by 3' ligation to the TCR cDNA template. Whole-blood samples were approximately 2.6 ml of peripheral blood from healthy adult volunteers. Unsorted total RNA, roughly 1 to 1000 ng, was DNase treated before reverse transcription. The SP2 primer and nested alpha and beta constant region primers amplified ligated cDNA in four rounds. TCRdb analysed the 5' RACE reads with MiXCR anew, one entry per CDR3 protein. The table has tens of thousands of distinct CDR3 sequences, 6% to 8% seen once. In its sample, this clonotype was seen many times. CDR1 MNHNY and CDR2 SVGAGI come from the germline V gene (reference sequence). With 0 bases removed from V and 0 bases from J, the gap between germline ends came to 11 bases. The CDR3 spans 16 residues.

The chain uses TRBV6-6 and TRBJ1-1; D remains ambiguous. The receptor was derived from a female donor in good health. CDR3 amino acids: CASSYSNPRMNTEAFF. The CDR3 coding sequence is TGTGCCAGCAGTTACTCGAATCCGAGAATGAACACTGAAGCTTTCTTT.